This is a list of T cell receptor beta chains from one sample in a study of T cell repertoires in cytomegalovirus infection. TCRdb itself ran the reads through MiXCR, one entry per CDR3 protein. Counted here are some 400,000 distinct CDR3 sequences, roughly 31% occurring once; the ten biggest clones make up roughly an eighth. Source material: PBMCs. The receptors were gathered from a human donor in good health (CMV status not recorded). Some clones in this sample may be carry-over from other donors' samples. Both conserved end residues are part of each CDR3. D genes are given only for firm matches. Clone size appears in some rows only: once, few, many, or a class for an expanded clone.

>TRBV2|few|.|TRBJ1-2
CASQTPTGYTF
TGTGCCAGCCAAACTCCGACTGGCTACACCTTC
>TRBV29-1|.|TRBD1|TRBJ1-1
CSVRQGSAEAFF
TGCAGCGTTCGACAGGGTTCCGCTGAAGCTTTCTTT
>TRBV7-6|.|.|TRBJ2-5
CASSLTGVAETQYF
TGTGCTAGCAGCTTAACAGGAGTGGCAGAGACCCAGTACTTC
>TRBV7-9|few|.|TRBJ2-5
CASSLLGAGTQETQYF
TGTGCCAGCAGCCTACTTGGCGCCGGGACCCAAGAGACCCAGTACTTC
>TRBV6-5|few|.|TRBJ1-2
CASSASGGNYGYTF
TGTGCCAGCAGTGCATCCGGCGGTAACTATGGCTACACCTTC
>TRBV6-6|.|.|TRBJ2-2
CASSLRGQGVTGELFF
TGTGCCAGCAGCCTCCGGGGGCAGGGCGTCACCGGGGAGCTGTTTTTT
>TRBV19|.|.|TRBJ1-1
CASSIGDRRLAFF
TGTGCCAGTAGTATAGGTGACAGGAGACTCGCTTTCTTT
>TRBV5-5|many|.|TRBJ1-6
CASSLLGSDSPLHF
TGTGCCAGCAGCTTGTTGGGGTCCGATTCACCCCTCCACTTT
>TRBV7-9|.|TRBD1|TRBJ1-1
CASSGTGQNTEAFF
TGTGCCAGCAGCGGGACAGGGCAGAACACTGAAGCTTTCTTT
>TRBV11-2|once|TRBD2|TRBJ2-3
CASSRRLAEPSNPLSTDTQYF
TGTGCCAGCAGCCGGCGACTAGCGGAACCTTCAAACCCTCTAAGCACAGATACGCAGTATTTT
>TRBV4-3|.|TRBD2|TRBJ2-7
CASSHAGGPGYEQYF
TGCGCCAGCAGCCATGCGGGGGGGCCAGGGTACGAGCAGTACTTC
>TRBV12-3/TRBV12-4|.|TRBD2|TRBJ2-3
CASSLGRGPTDTQYF
TGTGCCAGCAGTTTGGGGAGGGGTCCCACAGATACGCAGTATTTT
>TRBV4-1|.|.|TRBJ2-1
CASSKKVLLSYNEQFF
TGCGCCAGCAGCAAGAAGGTCCTACTCTCCTACAATGAGCAGTTCTTC
>TRBV5-1|.|.|TRBJ2-1
CASSPVLGVSYNEQFF
TGCGCCAGCAGCCCCGTTCTCGGGGTCTCCTACAATGAGCAGTTCTTC
>TRBV6-1|.|TRBD1|TRBJ2-3
CASSVDRAWDTQYF
TGTGCCAGCAGTGTGGACAGGGCATGGGATACGCAGTATTTT
>TRBV5-5|.|TRBD1|TRBJ2-7
CASSPGQESSYEQYF
TGTGCCAGCAGCCCCGGACAGGAGAGCTCCTACGAGCAGTACTTC
>TRBV2|.|.|TRBJ1-1
CATRGKTEAFF
TGTGCCACCCGGGGGAAGACTGAAGCTTTCTTT
>TRBV24-1|.|.|TRBJ2-7
CATSDFSEGQQYF
TGTGCCACCAGTGATTTTTCAGAGGGGCAGCAGTACTTC
>TRBV4-1|.|TRBD1|TRBJ2-7
CASSQVREGGHEQYF
TGCGCCAGCAGCCAAGTAAGGGAAGGGGGCCACGAGCAGTACTTC
>TRBV27|few|TRBD1|TRBJ1-1
CASSPGQGAVRVAEAFF
TGTGCCAGCAGTCCCGGACAGGGGGCTGTGAGAGTTGCTGAAGCTTTCTTT
>TRBV24-1|few|.|TRBJ2-5
CATSEPGARETQYF
TGTGCCACCAGTGAGCCGGGGGCGAGAGAGACCCAGTACTTC
>TRBV5-1|few|.|TRBJ1-1
CASSRGGWGAQVGNTEAFF
TGCGCCAGCAGCCGAGGCGGCTGGGGGGCGCAAGTCGGGAACACTGAAGCTTTCTTT
>TRBV24-1|few|TRBD1|TRBJ2-5
CATSEKGTVQETQYF
TGTGCCACCAGTGAGAAGGGGACAGTCCAAGAGACCCAGTACTTC
>TRBV12-3/TRBV12-4|many|.|TRBJ2-5
CASSQPRDTKETQYF
TGTGCCAGCAGCCAACCCCGGGACACTAAAGAGACCCAGTACTTC
>TRBV12-3/TRBV12-4|many|.|TRBJ1-1
CASRRSGEATEAFF
TGTGCCAGCAGGCGGTCCGGGGAGGCCACTGAAGCTTTCTTT
>TRBV20-1|.|.|TRBJ1-4
CSATPWGGFRQNNEKLFF
TGCAGTGCTACCCCATGGGGGGGCTTTCGACAGAATAATGAAAAACTGTTTTTT
>TRBV5-4|.|TRBD2|TRBJ2-5
CASTQSGGAKETQYF
TGTGCCAGCACCCAGAGCGGGGGGGCGAAAGAGACCCAGTACTTC
>TRBV15|.|TRBD2|TRBJ2-1
CATSFQGLTSGGAYEQFF
TGTGCCACCAGCTTTCAAGGACTGACTAGCGGGGGGGCGTATGAGCAGTTCTTC
>TRBV12-3/TRBV12-4|.|.|TRBJ1-1
CASTKEKMNTEVFF
TGTGCCAGCACCAAAGAAAAAATGAACACTGAAGTTTTCTTT
>TRBV11-2|.|.|TRBJ2-3
CASSPGWGDTQYF
TGTGCCAGCAGCCCGGGTTGGGGGGATACGCAGTATTTT
>TRBV6-1|.|.|TRBJ1-4
CASSERYSVGVATNEKLFF
TGTGCCAGCAGTGAACGGTATAGCGTCGGAGTTGCAACTAATGAAAAACTGTTTTTT
>TRBV7-2|many|.|TRBJ1-6
CASLGGGLGNSPLHF
TGTGCCAGCCTCGGGGGAGGGTTGGGGAATTCACCCCTCCACTTT
>TRBV20-1|few|.|TRBJ2-1
CSAEDRSSYNEQFF
TGCAGTGCAGAGGACAGAAGCTCCTACAATGAGCAGTTCTTC
>TRBV5-8|.|.|TRBJ2-2
CASSLVGWDPTSSGELFF
TGTGCCAGCAGCTTGGTGGGGTGGGACCCGACATCCAGCGGGGAGCTGTTTTTT
>TRBV11-2|many|.|TRBJ1-2
CASSFIRDGNYGYTF
TGTGCCAGCAGCTTTATCCGGGACGGAAACTATGGCTACACCTTC
>TRBV7-4|.|.|TRBJ1-4
CASTFGSRGFNEKLFF
TGTGCCAGCACCTTTGGAAGTAGGGGATTTAATGAAAAACTGTTTTTT
>TRBV12-3/TRBV12-4|.|TRBD1|TRBJ1-1
CASNLGTGLNTEAFF
TGTGCCAGCAACCTCGGGACAGGGTTGAACACTGAAGCTTTCTTT
>TRBV6-6|.|.|TRBJ2-3
CASSEISTDTQYF
TGTGCCAGCAGTGAGATTAGCACAGATACGCAGTATTTT
>TRBV7-6|many|TRBD2|TRBJ2-5
CASSEPGLAFPETQYF
TGTGCCAGCAGCGAACCGGGACTAGCCTTCCCAGAGACCCAGTACTTC
>TRBV11-2|.|TRBD2|TRBJ2-3
CASRGAGAGTDTQYF
TGTGCCAGCAGGGGAGCGGGGGCGGGCACAGATACGCAGTATTTT
>TRBV19|.|TRBD2|TRBJ2-7
CASSIVAGAYEQYF
TGTGCCAGTAGTATTGTAGCGGGGGCTTACGAGCAGTACTTC
>TRBV20-1|.|TRBD2|TRBJ2-1
CSVPSGGASEQFF
TGCAGTGTCCCTAGCGGGGGGGCGAGTGAGCAGTTCTTC
>TRBV29-1|.|.|TRBJ1-2
CSVESLTGSQDGYTF
TGCAGCGTTGAATCTCTGACCGGGTCTCAGGATGGCTACACCTTC
>TRBV12-3/TRBV12-4|.|.|TRBJ1-1
CASSLGVTGGTEAFF
TGTGCCAGCAGTTTAGGGGTGACTGGTGGCACTGAAGCTTTCTTT
>TRBV7-4|few|TRBD1|TRBJ1-2
CASSLGDREETF
TGTGCCAGCAGCTTAGGAGACAGGGAGGAGACCTTC
>TRBV19|few|.|TRBJ1-5
CASRGGAFQPQHF
TGTGCCAGTAGGGGGGGGGCGTTTCAGCCCCAGCATTTT
>TRBV6-5|few|.|TRBJ1-1
CASSFSNGPMNTEAFF
TGTGCCAGCAGTTTCTCGAACGGGCCCATGAACACTGAAGCTTTCTTT
>TRBV20-1|many|TRBD1|TRBJ1-1
CSARDLRTGGLMNTEAFF
TGCAGTGCTAGAGATCTCAGGACAGGGGGCCTTATGAACACTGAAGCTTTCTTT
>TRBV2|few|TRBD1|TRBJ2-6
CASSRDRGSASGANVLTF
TGTGCCAGCAGTAGGGACAGGGGTTCTGCATCTGGGGCCAACGTCCTGACTTTC
>TRBV27|.|TRBD2|TRBJ2-7
CASSAAGGTSYEQYF
TGTGCCAGCAGCGCCGCGGGGGGAACGTCCTACGAGCAGTACTTC
>TRBV12-3/TRBV12-4|few|.|TRBJ2-5
CASRGSGDYDEETQYF
TGTGCCAGCAGGGGGTCCGGGGATTACGACGAAGAGACCCAGTACTTC
>TRBV7-9|.|TRBD2|TRBJ2-1
CASSSGLAEQFF
TGTGCCAGCAGCTCCGGACTAGCTGAGCAGTTCTTC
>TRBV6-2/TRBV6-3|.|.|TRBJ2-1
CASSYLGGEQFF
TGTGCCAGCAGTTATTTAGGTGGCGAGCAGTTCTTC
>TRBV27|.|TRBD1|TRBJ2-5
CASSVQGGGETQYF
TGTGCCAGCAGCGTACAGGGGGGAGGAGAGACCCAGTACTTC